This record looks at one TCR beta chain sequence and its context. Ten or more counts support this clonotype. Its antigen remains undetermined. Base quality data are lacking; no much larger clone is found one base away. TCR beta CDR3 regions were amplified from RNA transcripts. A first-round RT-PCR of the TCR CDR3 used the HTBI primer set with the Qiagen OneStep RT-PCR kit. The libraries were constructed in a second round of multiplex PCR and then size-selected and purified. Paired-end sequencing of the libraries was performed with 100 bp reads on an Illumina HiSeq2000. As for the original processing: SOAPnuke was used to process the raw data, throwing out any read that contained adapters or uncalled bases, had a mean Phred below 15, or lacked an exact constant-primer or identifier match. COPE v1.2.5 was used to merge the high-quality paired reads, and each unique nucleotide sequence was defined as a clonotype. MiTCR v1.1 was used to align the clonotypes against IMGT TRBV, TRBD and TRBJ reference segments. Only V-J combinations with frequency above 0.0001, covering about 99% of repertoires, were analysed. A TCS score was defined as the ratio of F50 (clonal expansion) to E x V (chaos), with BLOSUM62-based TCRdist applied between CDR3 peptides within each V-J. Welch's t-statistics and random forest reduced just over 500 V-J features to 13, which were used in a naive Bayes classifier (R e1071). TCRdb redid the processing of the public reads, applying fastp at Q25 and MiXCR, and retained in-frame beta chains. Entries that share a CDR3 protein sequence are merged under the most common genes and DNA. It is TCRdb's table, rather than the study itself, that gives the V and J calls and clone size. In all, the sample holds more than 300,000 distinct CDR3 sequences, and approximately 14% of those were seen once. Clones ranked in the top ten supply roughly a fifth of the sample.

These data belong to a study of T cells in Graves' hyperthyroidism and ophthalmopathy (dated by TCRdb to the late 2010s). In terms of the full investigation: Peripheral blood was sampled at the time of initial diagnosis, prior to any treatment. To identify TCR V-J signatures that set the groups apart, the researchers used a discovery cohort of about a hundred patients, made up of 40 to 45 with Graves' ophthalmopathy and about 55 with stable Graves' hyperthyroidism. Whether ophthalmopathy could be predicted prospectively was tested in an independent validation cohort made up of 18 to 20 hyperthyroidism patients plus 17 patients who later progressed to ophthalmopathy. The 90 or so discovery patients were randomly split 7:3 into training and test sets. Thyroid tissue and blood T-cell repertoires from about six Graves' hyperthyroidism patients were also compared in the study. After sampling, hyperthyroidism patients received methimazole starting at 30 mg daily, and ophthalmopathy patients received high-dose intravenous methylprednisolone. TCR Vbeta CDR3 sequencing of approximately 140 peripheral blood samples (roughly 41 ophthalmopathy, over 70 hyperthyroidism and some 17 progressor patients) is reported in the paper.

The study at large found these results: Most expanded thyroid clonotypes (frequency above 0.001) were also detected in blood, suggesting blood repertoires may reflect thyroid immune responses. Sample size was not statistically predetermined, and investigators were not blinded to group allocation. Ophthalmopathy was separated from stable hyperthyroidism by a 13 V-J signature model, with 85% to 90% sensitivity and about 81% specificity obtained in cross-validation and 80%/75% obtained in testing. In validation, the model predicted progression to ophthalmopathy a median of approximately 6.3 months before onset, with 65% to 71% sensitivity and roughly 77% specificity.

Ophthalmopathy patients had moderately to severely active disease, Clinical Activity Score of at least 3, NOSPECS grade of at least 4, and duration under 3 months. The study excluded patients with uncontrolled infections, other autoimmune diseases, pregnancy or lactation. Diagnoses relied on clinical symptoms, serum thyroxine and TRAb, thyroid ultrasound and orbital computed tomography. PBMCs were isolated from about 10 ml of fresh peripheral blood by Ficoll-Paque density gradient centrifugation. Trizol reagent was used to extract total RNA, and RNA quality was then checked on an Agilent 2100 Bioanalyzer. V is cut back by 5 bases and J by 0 bases, with 12 bases in the junction unmatched. Counted from cysteine to phenylalanine, this CDR3 has 18 amino acids. Of all the DNA, just the CDR3 is kept, 54 bases in frame from base 1. CDR1 and CDR2 are read off the germline V gene as MDHEN and SYDVKM.

In this chain, TRBV28 is recombined with TRBJ1-5, with 8 middle bases fitting TRBD1. Material: blood. The receptor was isolated from a woman in her 30s with Graves' ophthalmopathy. The DNA is TGTGCCAGCAGTCAATGGACAGGGTCATCCTATAGCAATCAGCCCCAGCATTTT. It translates to CASSQWTGSSYSNQPQHF.